The T cell receptor (beta chain) described here comes from a study of blood T cell repertoires in COVID-19. In the study overall: There were acute and convalescent COVID-19 samples, and they came from the United States, Italy and Spain. Sources were T cells, B-cell-depleted T cells, or PBMCs; the material itself was cDNA or gDNA.

Trimming took off 3 bases at V and 5 bases at J, with 10 bases between the two ends. CDR1 DFQATT and CDR2 SNEGSKA come from the germline V gene (reference sequence). This CDR3 spans 12 amino acids. Original handling: Using reference gene primer amplification, nucleated cell counts were estimated. Here immunoSEQ multiplex PCR was the method, and the copy in TCRdb shows in-frame clones only, minus some. V and J calls plus clone size are reproduced from that table; the DNA served to infer D and trimming. The repertoire holds roughly 57,000 clones, with 90% as singletons. This sequence originates from a human donor in a cohort sampled during active COVID-19. Material for sequencing was peripheral blood. V gene TRBV20-1 combines with J gene TRBJ2-5, with D possibly TRBD2 on 5 matching bases. The CDR3 DNA is TGCAGTGCTAGTACTAGAAAGGAGACCCAGTACTTC. Protein sequence: CSASTRKETQYF.